The 28 T cell receptor beta chains below come from one sample, sequenced in a study of blood T cell repertoires in COVID-19. Some clones are missing from TCRdb's copy, which holds only in-frame ones; the method was immunoSEQ multiplex PCR. The sample records around 49,000 clones, 81% being singletons. The sequencing sample was made of peripheral blood. The receptors originated from a woman of 80 years or more with COVID-19, enrolled during active disease.

This chain uses TRBV19 with TRBJ2-2, with a tentative D call TRBD2 (6 bases). The germline V gene has CDR1 LNHDA and CDR2 SQIVND (reference sequence). The CDR3 runs to 15 residues. Trimming pared 7 bases from V and 6 bases from J, leaving 18 bases between. CDR3 sequence (DNA): TGTGCCAGTACCAGGGAAGGATGGGGGGCCGGGGAGCTGTTTTTT. Protein product: CASTREGWGAGELFF.

The V gene is TRBV6-2 or TRBV6-3, the J gene TRBJ2-5; D gene unclear. In germline, CDR1 is MNHEY, CDR2 SVGEGT. The CDR3 has 13 residues. Trimming removed 2 bases from V and 4 bases from J, with 8 bases in between. Here the CDR3 reads CASSYKRGETQYF. CDR3 nucleotide sequence: TGTGCCAGCAGTTACAAGCGTGGAGAGACCCAGTACTTC.

V gene TRBV7-2 combines with J gene TRBJ1-2, with TRBD1 identical over 7 bases. The V and J ends lost 2 bases and 5 bases, in that order; junction bases with no gene match: 8. Germline values: CDR1 SGHTA, CDR2 FQGNSA. This CDR3 is 15 amino acids long. The chain's CDR3 is CASSLIWDRSYGYTF. CDR3 DNA sequence: TGTGCCAGCAGCTTAATCTGGGACAGATCATATGGCTACACCTTC.

The rearrangement joins TRBV5-4 to TRBJ2-6, with 7 bases aligning to TRBD1. The ends lost 4 bases at V and 0 bases at J; junction bases unmatched: 7. This CDR3 comprises 17 residues. Per germline, CDR1 SGHNT and CDR2 YYREEE (reference sequence). CDR3 sequence reads: CASSLGQDNSGANVLTF. As DNA, the CDR3 is TGTGCCAGCAGCCTTGGACAGGACAACTCTGGGGCCAACGTCCTGACTTTC.

Sample share makes this clone medium-sized. The gene calls are TRBV4-1 and TRBJ2-2, with TRBD1 identical over 7 bases. With 3 bases clipped from V and 0 bases from J, the junction kept 1 base outside the gene matches. CDR1 is MGHRA, CDR2 YSYEKL, per germline. The CDR3 sequence is 15 residues long. In nucleotides, the CDR3 is TGCGCCAGCAGCCACGGGACAGCGAACACCGGGGAGCTGTTTTTT. Its translation: CASSHGTANTGELFF.

This clone was recorded once. The J gene is TRBJ2-7, the V gene TRBV4-1, with D perhaps TRBD2 (6 bases). V shed 0 bases and J shed 6 bases, with 24 bases lying between them. Per the germline V gene, CDR1 is MGHRA and CDR2 is YSYEKL. The CDR3 sequence is 18 residues long. Here the CDR3 reads CASSQDPSSLATSGEQYF. The CDR3, as DNA: TGCGCCAGCAGCCAAGATCCCTCCTCCCTAGCGACCTCGGGCGAGCAGTACTTC.

This clone was seen just once. The chain couples TRBV19 to TRBJ2-7; D may be TRBD1 (6 bases). Germline V lookup: CDR1 LNHDA, CDR2 SQIVND (reference sequence). Trimming cost V 1 base and J 3 bases, with 7 bases left between them. The CDR3 has 13 amino acids. The CDR3, as DNA: TGTGCCAGTAGTATAGGACAGGACTACGAGCAGTACTTC. Amino acids: CASSIGQDYEQYF.

In its sample, this clone was seen a few times. The chain combines TRBV7-6 with TRBJ1-1, with TRBD1 identical over 9 bases. The CDR3 extends over 16 amino acids. Trimming at V came to 5 bases and at J to 0 bases, leaving 7 bases not matched to a gene. Germline CDR1 reads SGHVS; CDR2 reads FNYEAQ. The CDR3 DNA reads as TGTGCCAGCAGCACCGGGACAGGGCTCATGAACACTGAAGCTTTCTTT. It specifies CASSTGTGLMNTEAFF.

The CDR3 DNA follows: TGTGCCAGCAGCGCCTCCGGGACAGGGGTCGAGACCCAGTACTTC. This translates into CASSASGTGVETQYF. This chain links TRBV9 with TRBJ2-5, with 10 bases that match TRBD1. This CDR3 has 15 amino acids. V lost 3 bases, J lost 5 bases, and 7 bases stayed unmatched. Germline V CDR1 and CDR2: SGDLS, YYNGEE.

The count of this clone is one. V and J are TRBV5-1 and TRBJ2-1; D is uncertain. The CDR3 has 14 residues. Germline V gives CDR1 SGHRS, CDR2 YFSETQ. V was pared by 0 bases and J by 7 bases, with 11 bases between. The DNA of the CDR3 is TGCGCCAGCAGCTTGGAACAGCTTCCAAATGAGCAGTTCTTC. Protein: CASSLEQLPNEQFF.

The rearrangement links TRBV7-8 to TRBJ2-7; a possible D gene is TRBD1 (6 bases). Germline values: CDR1 SGHVS, CDR2 FQNEAQ. The CDR3 spans 15 residues. Trimming took 1 base from V and 6 from J, leaving 16 bases between them. In DNA, the CDR3 is TGTGCCAGCAGCTTAGGTGGCAGGGGCGATCTCGAGCAGTACTTC. Translation gives CASSLGGRGDLEQYF.

This chain uses TRBV28 with TRBJ1-1, with D perhaps matching TRBD1 (6 bases). Between the trimmed V and J ends, which lost 4 bases and 2 bases, there was a span of 8 bases. Germline CDR1 and CDR2: MDHEN and SYDVKM. The CDR3 length is 13 residues. The CDR3 reads CASSWTVNTEAFF. In DNA, the CDR3 is TGTGCCAGCAGTTGGACAGTTAACACTGAAGCTTTCTTT.

J is TRBJ2-3 and V is TRBV11-3, with 8 bases fitting TRBD2. The CDR3 consists of 16 residues. Germline V lookup: CDR1 SGHNT, CDR2 YENEEA. After removal of 2 bases from V and 5 bases from J, the junction contained 9 bases not matched to a gene. The CDR3 protein is CASSLRAGGEKDTQYF. Here the CDR3 DNA reads TGTGCCAGCAGCTTAAGGGCGGGAGGTGAGAAAGATACGCAGTATTTT.

On this clone itself: Mismatch with germline at one junction end may stem from a read error. The chain links TRBV7-7 to TRBJ1-1, with 8 positions matching TRBD1. This CDR3 has 14 amino acids. Germline assignment: CDR1 SSHAT and CDR2 FNYEAQ (reference sequence). The CDR3, as DNA: TGTGCTAGCAGCTTAGCTGTCAGGGGGCGCGAAGCTTTCTTT. This encodes CASSLAVRGREAFF.

By sample share, this clone is medium-sized. Within the sample, other DNA sequences also encode this same CDR3. The chain links TRBV7-2 to TRBJ2-5; the D is unclear. The germline V gene encodes CDR1 SGHTA and CDR2 FQGNSA. Trimming stripped 5 bases from V and 2 bases from J, with 3 bases between. This CDR3 contains 11 residues. This chain's CDR3 is CASSLQETQYF. DNA of the CDR3: TGTGCCAGCAGCCTTCAAGAGACCCAGTACTTC.

The chain is built from TRBV5-5 and TRBJ2-7; D might be TRBD1 (6 bases). Germline loops: CDR1 SGHKS, CDR2 YYEKEE (reference sequence). Trimming left V 4 bases short and J 0 bases short, with 17 bases between. This CDR3 region has 16 residues. This chain's CDR3 is CASSTSSGTISYEQYF. Written as DNA, the CDR3 is TGTGCCAGCAGCACCTCCTCCGGGACAATCTCCTACGAGCAGTACTTC.

The V call is TRBV28, the J call TRBJ2-1; tentatively, D is TRBD2 (6 bases). The CDR3 sequence is 15 residues long. Trimming pared 3 bases from V and 7 bases from J, leaving 16 bases between. Germline loops: CDR1 MDHEN, CDR2 SYDVKM. CDR3 region: CASSFRTSLGNEQFF. The CDR3, as DNA: TGTGCCAGCAGTTTTCGAACTAGCTTAGGTAATGAGCAGTTCTTC. Full variable domain (rest looked up from reference TRBV28 and TRBJ2-1): DVKVTQSSRYLVKRTGEKVFLECVQDMDHENMFWYRQDPGLGLRLIYFSYDVKMKEKGDIPEGYSVSREKKERFSLILESASTNQTSMYLCASSFRTSLGNEQFFGPGTRLTVL.

The chain combines TRBV19 with TRBJ2-5; D might be TRBD1 (8 bases). The CDR3 loop spans 13 amino acids. V gave up 6 bases and J gave up 5 bases, with 13 bases separating them. Germline-derived CDR1 and CDR2 are LNHDA and SQIVND (reference sequence). For the CDR3, the DNA is TGTGCCAGTAGCGACAGGGGAGGGGAGACCCAGTACTTC. Encoded protein: CASSDRGGETQYF. The variable domain in full, completed from reference TRBV19 and TRBJ2-5, reads DGGITQSPKYLFRKEGQNVTLSCEQNLNHDAMYWYRQDPGQGLRLIYYSQIVNDFQKGDIAEGYSVSREKKESFPLTVTSAQKNPTAFYLCASSDRGGETQYFGPGTRLLVL.

The chain is built from TRBV2 and TRBJ1-1, with D possibly being TRBD1 (5 bases). V was shortened by 6 bases and J by 7 bases, with 12 bases between the two germline ends. This CDR3 comprises 12 residues. Per germline, CDR1 SNHLY and CDR2 FYNNEI. CDR3 coding DNA: TGTGCCAGCAGGGAGGGACCTCATGAAGCTTTCTTT. This translates into CASREGPHEAFF. The variable domain in full, completed from reference TRBV2 and TRBJ1-1, reads EPEVTQTPSHQVTQMGQEVILRCVPISNHLYFYWYRQILGQKVEFLVSFYNNEISEKSEIFDDQFSVERPDGSNFTLKIRSTKLEDSAMYFCASREGPHEAFFGQGTRLTVV.

This CDR3 reads CASSPEGDRGNEKLFF. The CDR3 coding sequence is TGCGCCAGCAGCCCTGAGGGGGACAGGGGTAATGAAAAACTGTTTTTT. The J gene is TRBJ1-4, the V gene TRBV5-1, with TRBD1 matching over 10 bases. From germline, CDR1 is SGHRS and CDR2 YFSETQ. J gave up 4 bases and V 4 bases, and 7 bases lay outside the gene matches. The CDR3 length is 16 residues.

V usage is TRBV10-1 and J usage is TRBJ2-5, with 7 nucleotides matching TRBD2. Germline V gene lookup returns CDR1 WNHNN and CDR2 SYGVQD (reference sequence). The CDR3 has 15 amino acids. Losses at the gene ends were 0 bases for V and 3 bases for J; bases not matched to a gene: 4. The CDR3 loop is CASSESTSREETQYF. CDR3 in DNA: TGCGCCAGCAGTGAGTCGACTAGCCGGGAAGAGACCCAGTACTTC.

This chain links TRBV7-9 with TRBJ2-7; possibly TRBD2 for D (5 bases). The CDR3 has 14 amino acids. V lost 0 bases, J lost 6 bases, and 12 bases lay in between. The germline V gene encodes CDR1 SEHNR and CDR2 FQNEAQ (reference sequence). CDR3 bases: TGTGCCAGCAGCTTAGCGCTAGCTGTGGCCGAGCAGTACTTC. Translated, it gives CASSLALAVAEQYF.

This clone turned up a few times. This chain uses TRBV2 with TRBJ2-1; 9 positions agree with TRBD2. Germline V CDR1 and CDR2: SNHLY, FYNNEI. Trimming took 2 bases from V and 5 from J; bases not matched to a gene: 13. The CDR3 length is 18 residues. CDR3 DNA sequence: TGTGCCAGCAGTGAACCTCTTACTTGGGGCGGGAGGGACAATGAGCAGTTCTTC. Translating gives CASSEPLTWGGRDNEQFF. Complete variable domain (other parts from reference TRBV2 and TRBJ2-1): EPEVTQTPSHQVTQMGQEVILRCVPISNHLYFYWYRQILGQKVEFLVSFYNNEISEKSEIFDDQFSVERPDGSNFTLKIRSTKLEDSAMYFCASSEPLTWGGRDNEQFFGPGTRLTVL.

This clone was recorded a few times. V is TRBV5-1 and J is TRBJ2-1; perhaps TRBD2 as D (5 bases). Germline V gene data show CDR1 as SGHRS and CDR2 as YFSETQ. The CDR3 contains 13 residues. V dropped 2 bases and J dropped 7 bases, with 10 bases sitting between them. The CDR3 protein is CASSFNGVNEQFF. CDR3 sequence (DNA): TGCGCCAGCAGCTTCAACGGGGTAAATGAGCAGTTCTTC. The variable domain in full, completed from reference TRBV5-1 and TRBJ2-1, reads KAGVTQTPRYLIKTRGQQVTLSCSPISGHRSVSWYQQTPGQGLQFLFEYFSETQRNKGNFPGRFSGRQFSNSRSEMNVSTLELGDSALYLCASSFNGVNEQFFGPGTRLTVL.

This clone came up once. V is TRBV6-5 and J is TRBJ1-5, with TRBD1 matching over 10 bases. Losses at the gene ends were 2 bases for V and 5 bases for J; bases not matched to a gene: 6. Looked up from germline, CDR1 is MNHEY and CDR2 is SVGAGI. The CDR3 is made up of 16 amino acids. This CDR3 is CASSYRRDRGHQPQHF. The CDR3 bases are TGTGCCAGCAGTTACAGGCGGGACAGGGGCCATCAGCCCCAGCATTTT.

The CDR3 sequence: CATSEGGGNQPQHF. The CDR3 DNA sequence: TGTGCCACCAGTGAAGGGGGCGGGAATCAGCCCCAGCATTTT. The gene calls are TRBV24-1 and TRBJ1-5; 7 bases match TRBD1. Germline loops: CDR1 KGHDR, CDR2 SFDVKD. V shed 4 bases and J 4 bases; nucleotides not matched to a gene: 3. The CDR3 runs to 14 residues.

This chain links TRBV19 with TRBJ2-7; TRBD2 matches 8 bases. This CDR3 region has 14 residues. The V and J ends lost 8 bases and 3 bases, in that order; junction bases with no gene match: 9. The germline V gene encodes CDR1 LNHDA and CDR2 SQIVND (reference sequence). CDR3 region: CASRGRGESYEQYF. The CDR3 DNA reads as TGTGCCAGTCGGGGGCGGGGGGAGAGCTACGAGCAGTACTTC.

The chain employs TRBV5-1 and TRBJ2-7; D remains ambiguous. Trimming took off 5 bases at V and 1 base at J, with 13 bases between the two ends. Germline V gene lookup returns CDR1 SGHRS and CDR2 YFSETQ. The length of the CDR3 is 14 residues. Written as DNA, the CDR3 is TGCGCCAGCAGTGCCCAGACTCTTTCCTACGAGCAGTACTTC. It yields the protein CASSAQTLSYEQYF.